The TCR beta chain described here comes from a study of technical replicates of blood from a handful of donors. The CDR3 sequence is 13 residues long. V shed 0 bases and J 8 bases; nucleotides not matched to a gene: 1. Germline V gene sequence: CDR1 SGHNT, CDR2 YYREEE (reference sequence). Sequencing used immunoSEQ multiplex PCR; TCRdb keeps in-frame clones, though not all of them. This repertoire shows roughly 79,000 clones, 75% to 90% found once; its top ten account for approximately 4%. This receptor was taken from a human donor in good health. Some clones in this sample may be carry-over from other donors' samples. V usage is TRBV5-4 and J usage is TRBJ2-1; 8 bases are a match to TRBD1. Sequenced sample: PBMCs. The CDR3 DNA follows: TGTGCCAGCAGCTTGGGGACAGGGTATGAGCAGTTCTTC. It yields the protein CASSLGTGYEQFF.